This note documents a single T cell receptor (beta chain) sequence. Its antigen is undetermined. A multiplex PCR was run with 60 Vbeta primers and 13 Jbeta primers. Produced via immunoSEQ multiplex PCR; TCRdb's table is partial and in-frame only. The sample carries approximately 190,000 clones, over 80% recorded once. This entry belongs to a study of cytomegalovirus exposure and HLA in healthy donors. Study-level background: Assignment to the Caucasian-associated ancestry cluster applied to around 80% of the approximately 360 genotyped donors.

Trimming took 4 bases from V and 1 from J, leaving 17 bases between them. The germline CDR1 and CDR2 sequences are SGHTA and FQGNSA. The CDR3 is 16 residues long. Study observations and caveats: A cluster of highly shared sequence variants was likely a sequencing artifact. The study reported that TCR beta sequences accurately predicted HLA-A and HLA-B alleles in most subjects.

The chain links TRBV7-2 to TRBJ2-7, with a possible D match to TRBD1 (6 bases). Source material: PBMCs. The receptor comes from a man in his thirties or forties in good health and CMV-seronegative. The CDR3, as DNA: TGTGCCAGCAGCTGGAAACTACGGACAGCGTCCTACGAGCAGTACTTC. This gives the protein CASSWKLRTASYEQYF.